The rows below give T cell receptor beta chains drawn from one sample of a study of control samples from healthy donors and cancer patients. Assay: immunoSEQ multiplex PCR; the TCRdb copy retains only in-frame clones and omits some. The sample includes 90,000 to 150,000 clones, around nine tenths of them seen just once. Input material: blood. The origin of the receptors is a man aged 30 to 45 in good health. Both conserved end residues are part of each CDR3. Each record gives: V gene, J gene, D gene, clone size, CDR3 protein, CDR3 DNA. D genes are given only for firm matches. Not every row has a clone size; where given, it reads once, few, many or a size class.

TRBV6-6	TRBJ1-1	.	.	CAARGEAEAFF	TGTGCCGCCCGGGGGGAAGCTGAAGCTTTCTTT
TRBV9	TRBJ2-6	TRBD1	.	CASSDQGDRPPGANVLTF	TGTGCCAGCAGCGATCAGGGGGACCGACCGCCCGGGGCCAACGTCCTGACTTTC
TRBV4-2	TRBJ2-3	.	.	CASSPVQGSDTQYF	TGTGCCAGCAGCCCTGTACAGGGAAGTGATACGCAGTATTTT
TRBV30	TRBJ1-1	.	.	CAYSRVDTEAFF	TGTGCCTATTCTAGGGTCGACACTGAAGCTTTCTTT
TRBV7-2	TRBJ2-5	.	.	CASSLNYAQVYETQYF	TGTGCCAGCAGCTTAAATTACGCACAGGTCTATGAGACCCAGTACTTC
TRBV20-1	TRBJ1-1	.	once	CSALGVTEAFF	TGCAGTGCCCTGGGGGTAACTGAAGCTTTCTTT
TRBV28	TRBJ1-4	.	.	CASSTTAGTNEKLFF	TGTGCCAGCAGTACGACAGCGGGCACCAATGAAAAACTGTTTTTT
TRBV9	TRBJ1-1	TRBD1	.	CASSVGTGGGESPEAFF	TGTGCCAGCAGCGTCGGGACAGGGGGGGGTGAAAGCCCTGAAGCTTTCTTT
TRBV3-1/TRBV3-2	TRBJ1-1	.	.	CASSQIQGGTEAFF	TGTGCCAGCAGCCAAATTCAAGGGGGCACTGAAGCTTTCTTT
TRBV30	TRBJ1-4	.	.	CAWRGSSGLQLFF	TGTGCCTGGAGGGGGAGCTCAGGCCTCCAACTGTTTTTT
TRBV11-1	TRBJ1-3	TRBD1	.	CASSSRTGEGNTIYF	TGTGCCAGCAGCTCTAGGACAGGGGAGGGAAACACCATATATTTT
TRBV11-3	TRBJ2-7	.	.	CASSLEAGHEQYF	TGTGCCAGCAGCTTAGAAGCGGGCCACGAGCAGTACTTC
TRBV6-4	TRBJ1-5	TRBD1	.	CASSRDRTNQPQHF	TGTGCCAGCAGTCGGGACAGGACAAATCAGCCCCAGCATTTT
TRBV19	TRBJ1-1	TRBD1	.	CASGTGSNTEAFF	TGTGCCAGTGGGACAGGGTCGAACACTGAAGCTTTCTTT
TRBV19	TRBJ1-4	.	.	CASSPESPGNEKLFF	TGTGCCAGTAGTCCAGAGTCCCCTGGTAATGAAAAACTGTTTTTT
TRBV4-2	TRBJ1-4	.	.	CASSQQVGGGEKLFF	TGTGCCAGCAGCCAACAAGTAGGGGGTGGGGAAAAACTGTTTTTT
TRBV6-4	TRBJ1-2	.	.	CASRGGQGMDGYTF	TGTGCCAGCAGGGGGGGTCAGGGAATGGATGGCTACACCTTC
TRBV28	TRBJ2-2	TRBD1	.	CASRHFILGTGVLSGELFF	TGTGCCAGCAGGCACTTTATCCTCGGGACAGGGGTTCTTTCCGGGGAGCTGTTTTTT
TRBV6-6	TRBJ1-2	.	once	CASRLIMDGYTF	TGTGCCAGCCGTTTGATAATGGACGGCTACACCTTC
TRBV5-1	TRBJ2-3	.	once	CASTGGSGTDTQYF	TGCGCCTCCACGGGGGGCTCCGGCACAGATACGCAGTATTTT
TRBV7-9	TRBJ1-1	.	.	CASSLGYTEAFF	TGTGCCAGCAGCTTAGGCTACACTGAAGCTTTCTTT
TRBV5-6	TRBJ1-2	.	.	CASSLVGGGYTF	TGTGCCAGCAGCTTGGTCGGCGGTGGCTACACCTTC
TRBV18	TRBJ1-5	.	.	CASSAQGGSNQPQHF	TGTGCCAGCTCAGCACAGGGAGGGAGCAATCAGCCCCAGCATTTT
TRBV10-3	TRBJ2-2	.	.	CAITGVANTGELFF	TGTGCCATCACTGGGGTGGCGAACACCGGGGAGCTGTTTTTT
TRBV2	TRBJ1-2	.	.	CASREDTNRYGYTF	TGTGCCAGCAGGGAGGACACCAACCGCTATGGCTACACCTTC
TRBV29-1	TRBJ1-1	.	.	CSVTTNTEAFF	TGCAGCGTGACAACGAACACTGAAGCTTTCTTT
TRBV14	TRBJ1-6	TRBD1	.	CASSRTGSNSPLHF	TGTGCCAGCAGCCGGACAGGAAGTAATTCACCCCTCCACTTT
TRBV6-5	TRBJ2-1	TRBD1	once	CASRPGQGGYNEQFF	TGTGCCAGCAGACCTGGACAGGGAGGTTACAATGAGCAGTTCTTC
TRBV5-1	TRBJ1-6	.	.	CASSYGQVRSPLHF	TGCGCCAGCAGCTATGGACAAGTGCGTTCACCCCTCCACTTT
TRBV7-6	TRBJ2-1	.	.	CASSWDVYNEQFF	TGTGCCAGCAGCTGGGACGTATACAATGAGCAGTTCTTC
TRBV27	TRBJ2-7	.	.	CASSWYPGPYEQYF	TGTGCCAGCAGTTGGTACCCCGGGCCCTACGAGCAGTACTTC
TRBV6-1	TRBJ1-5	TRBD1	.	CASSGRPGGVSNQPQHF	TGTGCCAGCAGTGGCCGACCAGGGGGGGTGAGCAATCAGCCCCAGCATTTT
TRBV9	TRBJ1-4	.	.	CASSKRDGLNEKLFF	TGTGCCAGCAGTAAGAGGGACGGATTGAATGAAAAACTGTTTTTT
TRBV12-3/TRBV12-4	TRBJ1-2	.	.	CASRWDGDYGYTF	TGTGCCAGCAGGTGGGACGGAGACTATGGCTACACCTTC
TRBV5-1	TRBJ2-1	TRBD1	.	CASSQSTGTGYNEQFF	TGCGCCAGCAGTCAAAGTACCGGGACAGGATACAATGAGCAGTTCTTC
TRBV19	TRBJ2-7	.	.	CASSSRGDGPYEQYF	TGTGCCAGTAGTAGTAGAGGGGACGGTCCCTACGAGCAGTACTTC
TRBV19	TRBJ2-3	TRBD2	.	CASRSSGGRTDTQYF	TGTGCCAGTAGGTCGAGCGGGGGGCGCACAGATACGCAGTATTTT
TRBV7-3	TRBJ2-1	.	.	CASADGTSRGNEQFF	TGTGCCAGCGCTGATGGGACATCAAGGGGCAATGAGCAGTTCTTC
TRBV27	TRBJ1-5	TRBD1	.	CASSLQGGNQPQHF	TGTGCCAGCAGCCTACAGGGGGGCAATCAGCCCCAGCATTTT
TRBV30	TRBJ1-4	.	.	CAWSVGEGEKLFF	TGTGCCTGGAGTGTAGGGGAGGGTGAAAAACTGTTTTTT
TRBV6-5	TRBJ2-3	.	once	CASTGELTDTQYF	TGTGCCAGCACGGGGGAACTCACAGATACGCAGTATTTT
TRBV25-1	TRBJ2-7	.	few	CASKTSYEQYF	TGTGCCAGCAAGACCTCATACGAGCAGTACTTC
TRBV2	TRBJ1-6	.	.	CASRTRQQFSPLHF	TGTGCCAGCAGGACCAGACAGCAGTTTTCACCCCTCCACTTT
TRBV27	TRBJ1-4	TRBD1	.	CASSPNRGGSEKLFF	TGTGCCAGCAGTCCCAACAGGGGAGGAAGTGAAAAACTGTTTTTT
TRBV11-3	TRBJ1-4	.	.	CASSLTGTNEKLFF	TGTGCCAGCAGCTTAACAGGGACTAATGAAAAACTGTTTTTT
TRBV10-1	TRBJ1-1	.	.	CASSYGTNTEAFF	TGCGCCAGCAGCTACGGGACCAACACTGAAGCTTTCTTT
TRBV9	TRBJ2-7	TRBD2	many	CASSRFSGGSYEQYF	TGTGCCAGCAGCCGGTTTAGCGGGGGGTCCTACGAGCAGTACTTC
TRBV6-5	TRBJ1-4	.	.	CAGSGSYNEKLFF	TGTGCCGGGTCCGGGTCCTATAATGAAAAACTGTTTTTT
TRBV7-9	TRBJ1-1	.	.	CASSPDSGTEAFF	TGTGCCAGCAGCCCGGACAGTGGCACTGAAGCTTTCTTT
TRBV12-5	TRBJ1-5	TRBD1	.	CASGLGFDRVQPQHF	TGTGCTAGTGGTTTGGGATTCGACAGGGTCCAGCCCCAGCATTTT
TRBV6-1	TRBJ2-2	.	.	CASSYLDFGELFF	TGTGCCAGCAGTTATTTGGACTTCGGGGAGCTGTTTTTT
TRBV11-3	TRBJ2-2	.	.	CANFYREAGELFF	TGTGCCAATTTTTACAGGGAGGCCGGGGAGCTGTTTTTT
TRBV5-1	TRBJ2-2	.	.	CATRLNDGELFF	TGCGCCACCAGGCTTAACGACGGGGAGCTGTTTTTT
TRBV27	TRBJ2-5	.	.	CASSSVNHQETQYF	TGTGCCAGCAGTTCAGTCAACCACCAAGAGACCCAGTACTTC